This TCR beta chain derives from a study of blood T cells in healthy people across ages. Study-level findings and limits: Investigators viewed diversity estimates from one million T cells as underestimates, the study reported. Both higher diversity and more naive CD4+ cells marked long-lived donors when set against aged donors.

Using a J-beta primer mix together with a sample-barcoded 5' primer, a second PCR was run for about 6 to 12 cycles. TCRdb re-analysed the 5' RACE reads in MiXCR, keeping a single row per CDR3 protein. In the table there are some 1,500,000 distinct CDR3 sequences, 35% to 45% of which are singletons. About this clonotype: The antigen is undetermined.

J gave up 3 bases and V 3 bases, and 4 bases lay outside the gene matches. CDR1 and CDR2 (germline): LNHNV, YYDKDF (reference sequence). The CDR3 consists of 14 residues. The chain couples TRBV15 to TRBJ1-1; TRBD1 agrees at 7 bases. The clonotype comes from a woman aged 18-29 years in good health. The specimen was blood. The CDR3: CATSRQGVDTEAFF. The DNA of the CDR3 is TGTGCCACCAGCAGGCAGGGGGTGGACACTGAAGCTTTCTTT.